This T cell receptor (beta chain) emerged from a study of cytomegalovirus exposure and HLA in healthy donors. As for the study in general: Most donors, around 81% of over 300 genotyped, fell in the Caucasian-associated ancestry cluster.

These donors counted as nominally healthy when sampled, but unrecorded immune exposures were likely. V lost 4 bases to trimming and J lost 10 bases, with 13 bases between them. Germline values: CDR1 GTSNPN, CDR2 SVGIG (reference sequence). The length of the CDR3 is 11 residues. A multiplex PCR was run with 60 Vbeta primers and 13 Jbeta primers. The protocol was immunoSEQ multiplex PCR, while the TCRdb copy is restricted to in-frame clones and leaves out a portion. The data hold 79,000 or so clones, with around 70% observed a single time. The chain recombines TRBV30 with TRBJ1-1, with a tentative D call TRBD1 (5 bases). The TCR originated in a woman aged 40 to 50 in good health and CMV-seropositive. Source material: PBMCs. In DNA form, the CDR3 reads TGTGCCTGGAACCGGAACGGGGGAGCTTTCTTT. Its translation is CAWNRNGGAFF.